The text below deals with one TCR beta chain. The data derive from a study of cytomegalovirus exposure and HLA in healthy donors. The study ran its PCR with 60 Vbeta and 13 Jbeta primers. TCRdb keeps only in-frame clones here, not all; method: immunoSEQ multiplex PCR. The sample holds about 130,000 clones, around 80% seen once. The sequence derives from a female donor in good health and CMV-seronegative. The sequencing input was PBMCs.

CDR3 sequence reads: CATSRDPATVSYEQYF. The CDR3 DNA reads TGTGCCACCAGCAGAGATCCCGCGACAGTTTCCTACGAGCAGTACTTC. The chain has TRBV15 and TRBJ2-7; D is possibly TRBD1 (5 bases). Germline V lookup: CDR1 LNHNV, CDR2 YYDKDF (reference sequence). V was clipped by 0 bases and J by 1 base, with 13 bases between them. The CDR3 runs 16 residues.